The TCR beta chain described here comes from a study of beta chain features in type 1 diabetes. Study-level findings and limits: For Type 1 diabetes patients, all four CD4+ subsets carried TCRB CDR3s that were moderately but significantly shorter.

Since all of the isolated RNA was reverse transcribed, expressed TCRB transcripts were what got sequenced. Repertoires were generated with immunoSEQ multiplex PCR, while TCRdb's copy carries only in-frame clones and drops some. Of almost 350,000 clones listed, approximately 9.7% are singletons. The CDR3 is 13 amino acids. V was cut by 4 bases and J by 2 bases, with 9 bases left in between. Per germline, CDR1 MDHEN and CDR2 SYDVKM. Notes on this clone: Its antigen is still unknown. This sample includes further DNA sequences coding for the same CDR3.

The TCR originated in a man aged 25 to 40 with type 1 diabetes. The rearrangement joins TRBV28 to TRBJ2-7; D not resolved. The material sequenced was central memory CD4+ T cells from blood. This chain's CDR3 is CASSSTATYEQYF. Written as DNA, the CDR3 is TGTGCCAGCAGTTCCACAGCGACCTACGAGCAGTACTTC.